This T cell receptor beta chain was recorded in a study of blood T cell repertoires in COVID-19. In the study overall: The origin of the acute and convalescent COVID-19 samples was the United States, Italy and Spain. PBMCs, B-cell-depleted T cells, or T cells were the source of the cDNA or gDNA that made up the material.

Methods used by the authors: Amplification from reference gene primers served as the basis for estimated nucleated cell counts. TCRdb's table, derived via immunoSEQ multiplex PCR, lists solely in-frame clones and lacks some. V, J and clone size reflect that table, while D and trimming were determined from the DNA. The sample consists of about 400,000 clones, around 90% of them appearing once. Participant reports of clinical history set cohort assignment. The CDR3 has 15 amino acids. Germline V gene sequence: CDR1 MNHEY, CDR2 SVGAGI. Trimming pared 5 bases from V and 2 bases from J, leaving 16 bases between.

The sequencing sample was made of PBMCs or T cells enriched from blood (not recorded which). The clonotype was recovered from a woman in her thirties or forties with acute COVID-19. This chain uses TRBV6-5 with TRBJ2-7; D is perhaps TRBD1 (6 bases). Written as DNA, the CDR3 is TGTGCCAGCAGTCCCCACGGGACACCAGCCTACGAGCAGTACTTC. Protein: CASSPHGTPAYEQYF.